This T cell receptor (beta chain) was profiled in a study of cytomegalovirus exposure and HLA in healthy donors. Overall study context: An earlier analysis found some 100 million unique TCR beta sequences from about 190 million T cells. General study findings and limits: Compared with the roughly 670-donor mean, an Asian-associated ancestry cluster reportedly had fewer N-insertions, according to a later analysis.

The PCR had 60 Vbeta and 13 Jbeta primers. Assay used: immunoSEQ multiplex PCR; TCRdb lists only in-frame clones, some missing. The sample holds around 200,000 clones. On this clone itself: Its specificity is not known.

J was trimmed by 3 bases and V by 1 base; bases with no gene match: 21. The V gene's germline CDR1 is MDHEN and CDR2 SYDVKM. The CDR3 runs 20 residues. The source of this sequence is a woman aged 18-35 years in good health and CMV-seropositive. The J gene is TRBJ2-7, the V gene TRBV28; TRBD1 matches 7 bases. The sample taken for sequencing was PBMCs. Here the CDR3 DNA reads TGTGCCAGCAGTTTATTCGGATTACGACACGACAGGGTGGGAGACTACGAGCAGTACTTC. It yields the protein CASSLFGLRHDRVGDYEQYF. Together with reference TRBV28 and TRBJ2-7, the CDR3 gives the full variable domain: DVKVTQSSRYLVKRTGEKVFLECVQDMDHENMFWYRQDPGLGLRLIYFSYDVKMKEKGDIPEGYSVSREKKERFSLILESASTNQTSMYLCASSLFGLRHDRVGDYEQYFGPGTRLTVT.